This T cell receptor (beta chain) was identified in a study of blood T cell repertoires in COVID-19. Study at large: Nucleic acid was either cDNA or gDNA, and it came from T cells, B-cell-depleted T cells, or PBMCs.

In germline, CDR1 is MNHNS, CDR2 SASEGT. The CDR3 has 16 residues. V dropped 2 bases and J dropped 5 bases, with 18 bases sitting between them. Assay: immunoSEQ multiplex PCR; the TCRdb copy retains only in-frame clones and omits some. The sample contains nearly 200,000 clones, 84% of which appear only once. This clone appeared a single time. Specimen: peripheral blood. The V gene is TRBV6-1, the J gene TRBJ1-2; D may be TRBD1 (5 bases). This TCR derives from a woman between 70 and 85 years old with active or convalescent COVID-19. CDR3 region: CASSEKLDGRVYGYTF. The CDR3 nucleotides are TGTGCCAGCAGTGAAAAGTTAGACGGCAGGGTGTATGGCTACACCTTC.